A single sample gave rise to the 10 T cell receptor beta chains below, sequenced in a study of CXCR3-negative and CXCR3-positive naive CD8 T cells. Regarding the study as a whole: Naive cells that were CXCR3-positive had more hydrophobic TRB CDR3s (compared with CXCR3-negative naive cells).

These receptors are not linked to any known antigen. It was by 5' RACE with UMI labels that the TRB cDNA libraries were prepared. Using the 5' RACE reads, TCRdb records one entry per CDR3 protein without DNA. This table holds about 89,000 distinct CDR3 sequences. Source material: naive CXCR3+ CD8+ T cells from blood. Indicated subset: CD45RO-CCR7+CD27+CD95- naive CD8+ T cells expressing CXCR3 (TNR3+). The receptors here all came from a human donor in good health. Some clones in this sample may be carry-over from other donors' samples.

The chain couples TRBV27 to TRBJ1-5; TCRdb calls TRBD1, which cannot be checked without DNA. This CDR3 is 15 amino acids long. Germline CDR1 and CDR2: MNHEY and SMNVEV (reference sequence). CDR3: CASSRVTGFNQPQHF.

The chain links TRBV6-5 to TRBJ2-1; TCRdb designates TRBD2, a call that cannot be tested without DNA. Germline CDR1 MNHEY, CDR2 SVGAGI. The CDR3 has 17 amino acids. This chain's CDR3 is CASSYSNGRASYNEQFF.

The chain employs TRBV5-1 and TRBJ1-2; the TRBD1 assignment by TCRdb is unverifiable without DNA. CDR3 length equals 15 residues. Per the germline V gene, CDR1 is SGHRS and CDR2 is YFSETQ. The CDR3 is CASSPWTGGDYGYTF.

This chain connects TRBV6-6 to TRBJ2-3; the TCRdb D gene call, TRBD2, has no DNA to confirm it. The CDR3 runs 18 residues. Germline V gives CDR1 MNHNY, CDR2 SVGAGI (reference sequence). The CDR3 is CASSYSSGSGRAPDTQYF.

This rearrangement joins TRBV7-9 to TRBJ2-3; TCRdb gives TRBD2 as the D gene, but with no DNA this cannot be confirmed. The germline gives CDR1 SEHNR, CDR2 FQNEAQ (reference sequence). This CDR3 has 13 residues. CDR3: CASSPTGTSGEYF.

V is TRBV7-2 and J is TRBJ2-2; absent DNA, TCRdb's TRBD1 call cannot be checked. This CDR3 has 16 amino acids. Per germline, CDR1 SGHTA and CDR2 FQGNSA. The CDR3 sequence: CASSLEGTTNTGELFF.

The rearrangement joins TRBV5-6 to TRBJ1-1; the D call from TCRdb, TRBD1, cannot be confirmed without DNA. CDR1 is SGHDT and CDR2 is YYEEEE in the germline V gene. This CDR3 region has 13 residues. CDR3 region: CASNPGPETEAFF.

The J gene is TRBJ2-2, the V gene TRBV15. This CDR3 region has 13 residues. CDR1 and CDR2 from the germline V gene are LNHNV and YYDKDF (reference sequence). CDR3 protein: CATGGANTGELFF.

The chain joins TRBV11-3 to TRBJ2-1; the TCRdb call, TRBD1, lacks DNA for checking. The CDR3 runs to 15 residues. Germline V gene sequence: CDR1 SGHNT, CDR2 YENEEA. The CDR3 sequence: CASSYTGGNADEQFF.

This rearrangement joins TRBV28 to TRBJ2-1; TCRdb gives TRBD1 as the D gene, but with no DNA this cannot be confirmed. The CDR3 spans 16 residues. Germline assignment: CDR1 MDHEN and CDR2 SYDVKM. Here the CDR3 reads CASSLYRVPTYNEQFF. Complete variable domain (other parts from reference TRBV28 and TRBJ2-1): DVKVTQSSRYLVKRTGEKVFLECVQDMDHENMFWYRQDPGLGLRLIYFSYDVKMKEKGDIPEGYSVSREKKERFSLILESASTNQTSMYLCASSLYRVPTYNEQFFGPGTRLTVL.